This T cell receptor beta chain was captured by sequencing in a study of response to subunit inactivated influenza vaccine. Study-wide results and limits: The authors offered the suggestion that each seasonal influenza vaccination recruits few new T cells.

Germline CDR1 reads MDHEN; CDR2 reads SYDVKM. CDR3 size: 15 residues. The J segment lost 0 bases and the V segment lost 5 bases, leaving 3 bases of the junction unmatched. Each CDR3 protein gets one entry after TCRdb re-called the RT-PCR reads with MiXCR. The profile shows almost 250,000 distinct CDR3 sequences, 12% of them singletons. This clonotype was found many times. Antigen unknown. The sample consisted of non-naive T cells sorted from PBMCs, taken 14 days before vaccination. This rearrangement joins TRBV28 to TRBJ2-2; 7 bases map to TRBD1. The clonotype was recovered from a man aged 50 to 59 who received an inactivated influenza vaccine. CDR3 nucleotide sequence: TGTGCCAGCAGTGCGGACAGGACGAACACCGGGGAGCTGTTTTTT. Protein: CASSADRTNTGELFF.